The present entry profiles one T cell receptor (beta chain) with its context. Its antigen is not identified. The assay used deep level. Sequencing used immunoSEQ multiplex PCR; TCRdb keeps in-frame clones, though not all of them. The sample shows some 2,100,000 clones, 90% to 97% of them seen only once. Free of recent acute infections or vaccinations, the donors were healthy HIV-negative adults. These data belong to a study of shared clonotypes between healthy human individuals. General observations from the study: Against clonotypes common to all four donors, non-shared ones had lower generation probabilities. The naive CD4 repertoires of a few donors were compared, and 5% to 6.5% of clonotypes were shared.

CDR3 size: 15 residues. Trimming took 4 bases from V and 2 from J; bases not matched to a gene: 7. CDR1 is SGHRS and CDR2 is YFSETQ in the germline V gene. Sequenced material: naive CD4+ T cells sorted from blood. The subset denotes: CD45RA+ positively selected. This sequence was found in a man between 18 and 29 years old in good health. The chain joins TRBV5-1 to TRBJ2-7; 9 nucleotides agree with TRBD1. CDR3 in DNA: TGCGCCAGCAGCCCCGGGACAGGGACAACCTACGAGCAGTACTTC. Encoded protein: CASSPGTGTTYEQYF.